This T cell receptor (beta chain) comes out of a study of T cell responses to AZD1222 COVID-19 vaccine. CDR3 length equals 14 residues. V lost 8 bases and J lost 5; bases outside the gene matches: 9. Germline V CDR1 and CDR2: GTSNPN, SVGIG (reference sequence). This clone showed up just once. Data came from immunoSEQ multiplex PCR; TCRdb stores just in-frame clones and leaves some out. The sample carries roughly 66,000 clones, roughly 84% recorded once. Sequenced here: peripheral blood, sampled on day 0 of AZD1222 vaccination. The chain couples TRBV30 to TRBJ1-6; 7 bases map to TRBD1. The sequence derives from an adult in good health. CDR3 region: CALGGGVHNSPLHF. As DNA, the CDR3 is TGTGCCCTAGGAGGGGGCGTCCATAATTCACCCCTCCACTTT.